The rows below give T cell receptor beta chains drawn from one sample of a study of vaccination effects on CD4 cells after COVID-19. Which antigens these TCRs recognize remains unknown. Data came from immunoSEQ multiplex PCR; TCRdb stores just in-frame clones and leaves some out. The sample has around 62,000 clones; 70% to 85% are singletons. The source was CD4+ T cells from PBMCs cultured without peptide, collected after COVID-19 vaccination. The receptors were sampled from a human donor who received a COVID-19 vaccine. CDR3s include the opening cysteine and the closing phenylalanine or tryptophan. The D gene is left open where the match is weak.

D gene,V gene,CDR3 protein
NA,TRBV6-5,CASKFQGSGYTF
NA,TRBV28,CASSRTEAFF
NA,TRBV5-6,CASSLQQGGAEQFF
NA,TRBV6-5,CASSRNSGELFF
NA,TRBV12-3/TRBV12-4,CASSSTRIETQYF
TRBD2,TRBV11-2,CASSPRTSGSRETQYF
TRBD1,TRBV5-1,CASSSSLGQGEPRTGELFF
NA,TRBV7-3,CASSLSGLEETQYF
NA,TRBV2,CASSEERQGLYGYTF
NA,TRBV7-2,CASSLEQIQGSSGYTF
TRBD1,TRBV7-2,CASSFDKGQRNSPLHF
NA,TRBV6-5,CASSQQTGGETQYF
TRBD2,TRBV7-3,CASSPSGGVETQYF
NA,TRBV18,CASSPGTRSSGNTIYF
TRBD1,TRBV5-1,CASSPIGQGSLETQYF
NA,TRBV24-1,CATSGSRGAGDTEAFF
TRBD1,TRBV5-5,CASSLYGGTGNQPQHF
NA,TRBV18,CASSWESSGNTIYF
NA,TRBV7-2,CASSLWGTNTEAFF
NA,TRBV2,CASSDGLGGLNTEAFF
NA,TRBV14,CASSQSRSGELFF
NA,TRBV7-9,CASSLLQGEPQHF
TRBD1,TRBV19,CASSPGQGAVGELFF
NA,TRBV10-1,CASSEFGEQFF
NA,TRBV30,CAWRNLVRDTGELFF
TRBD1,TRBV24-1,CATSAPTGAGETQYF
NA,TRBV5-8,CASTLMTGQETQYF
NA,TRBV5-4,CASSLSNNSPLHF
NA,TRBV3-1/TRBV3-2,CASSTMGRVMHNSPLHF
NA,TRBV28,CASSLFRQGGSYGYTF
NA,TRBV6-5,CASSSYPPNYGYTF
TRBD1,TRBV5-6,CASRQTGSNYGYTF
NA,TRBV5-1,CASSWASSGNTGELFF